Sequencing of this T cell receptor beta chain was carried out in a study of CD8 T cells in ankylosing spondylitis. The table lists this clonotype with a few counts. What it binds is not known. One junction end does not reproduce the germline sequence, and a read error may be involved. CDR1 and CDR2 (germline): SQVTM, ANQGSEA. This CDR3 region has 10 residues. TCRdb reprocessed the 5' RACE reads via MiXCR and lists one record per CDR3 protein. The sample shows some 800,000 distinct CDR3 sequences, about 10% of them seen only once. Study conclusions and caveats: The study identified a TCR beta motif of roughly eight highly homologous variants that appeared characteristic of ankylosing spondylitis blood. Disease-linked clones, CD8+, were relatively rare in peripheral blood. Certain motif variants had earlier been reported in reactive arthritis synovial fluid and blood. The clones that were linked to disease were reported to be significantly enriched in matched synovial fluid samples from ankylosing spondylitis patients.

Sequenced material: blood, either unsorted or a sorted T cell fraction (not recorded which). This TCR was recovered from a male donor with ankylosing spondylitis. J is TRBJ2-1 and V is TRBV29-1; TRBD1 might be the D (5 bases). This CDR3 is CSVDLKSDSF. In DNA, the CDR3 is TGCAGCGTAGATCTCAAATCCGACAGCTTC.